One and the same sample provided the 13 T cell receptor beta chains below, sequenced in a study of blood T cell repertoires in COVID-19. Assay: immunoSEQ multiplex PCR; the TCRdb copy retains only in-frame clones and omits some. The sample carries 150,000 or so clones, more than 75% recorded once. Sequenced material: PBMCs or T cells enriched from blood (not recorded which). The receptor source for this set is a woman in her 50s who had recovered from COVID-19.

This chain links TRBV24-1 with TRBJ2-1; 10 bases match TRBD1. Trimming took 10 bases from V and 3 from J; bases not matched to a gene: 2. This CDR3 spans 13 amino acids. Germline CDR1 reads KGHDR; CDR2 reads SFDVKD. CDR3 nucleotides: TGTGCCACGGGACAGGGGAGCTACAATGAGCAGTTCTTC. Its protein product is CATGQGSYNEQFF.

The CDR3 protein is CASRDFPRRQPQHF. In nucleotides, the CDR3 is TGTGCCAGCCGGGACTTCCCAAGGCGTCAGCCCCAGCATTTT. V and J are TRBV2 and TRBJ1-5, with D perhaps TRBD1 (5 bases). The CDR3 length is 14 residues. V lost 8 bases, J lost 6 bases, and 17 bases lay in between. Per germline, CDR1 SNHLY and CDR2 FYNNEI.

This clone was recorded only once. The V call is TRBV7-3, the J call TRBJ1-2; tentatively, D is TRBD1 (5 bases). The CDR3 runs to 11 residues. V was clipped by 5 bases and J by 6 bases, with 7 bases between them. Germline loops: CDR1 SGHTA, CDR2 FQGTGA. The CDR3 loop reads CASSNRHGYTF. For the CDR3, the DNA is TGTGCCAGCAGCAACAGGCATGGCTACACCTTC.

This clone was picked up a small number of times. This rearrangement joins TRBV6-5 to TRBJ1-1, with TRBD1 matching over 8 bases. The CDR3 sequence is 14 residues long. CDR1 MNHEY and CDR2 SVGAGI come from the germline V gene. After removal of 5 bases from V and 1 base from J, the junction contained 3 bases not matched to a gene. The CDR3 bases are TGTGCCAGCAGTCCCGGGACAGGGAACACTGAAGCTTTCTTT. Protein product: CASSPGTGNTEAFF.

The J gene is TRBJ2-7, the V gene TRBV11-2, with no clear D. Trimming stripped 5 bases from V and 0 bases from J, with 11 bases between. The CDR3 spans 14 residues. Germline V gene sequence: CDR1 SGHAT, CDR2 FQNNGV. CDR3 sequence reads: CASSPGRVSYEQYF. In nucleotides, the CDR3 is TGTGCCAGCAGCCCCGGCCGGGTCTCCTACGAGCAGTACTTC.

The chain is built from TRBV7-2 and TRBJ1-4; D remains unclear. The CDR3 extends over 14 amino acids. Germline V gene data show CDR1 as SGHTA and CDR2 as FQGNSA. Trimming cost V 5 bases and J 5 bases, with 12 bases left between them. CDR3 protein: CASSPAAVNEKLFF. The DNA of the CDR3 is TGTGCCAGCAGCCCGGCGGCAGTGAATGAAAAACTGTTTTTT.

The chain couples TRBV9 to TRBJ2-7; D gene ambiguous. CDR1 and CDR2 from the germline V gene are SGDLS and YYNGEE. There are 12 residues in the CDR3. With 4 bases removed from V and 3 bases from J, the gap between germline ends came to 8 bases. CDR3: CASSFPLYEQYF. The CDR3, as DNA: TGTGCCAGCAGCTTCCCCCTCTACGAGCAGTACTTC.

The V and J genes are TRBV27 and TRBJ1-4; TRBD1 might be the D (6 bases). This CDR3 region has 15 residues. CDR1 MNHEY and CDR2 SMNVEV come from the germline V gene (reference sequence). V lost 6 bases, J lost 0 bases, and 11 bases lay in between. The CDR3 sequence: CASRTGSATNEKLFF. Here the CDR3 DNA reads TGTGCCAGCAGGACAGGATCTGCAACTAATGAAAAACTGTTTTTT.

The table lists this clone with a count of one. The genes are TRBV19 and TRBJ1-2; 10 bases line up with TRBD1. Germline V gene sequence: CDR1 LNHDA, CDR2 SQIVND (reference sequence). V lost 6 bases and J lost 0; bases outside the gene matches: 4. CDR3 size: 15 residues. The CDR3 loop is CASSPGTGANYGYTF. In DNA form, the CDR3 reads TGTGCCAGTAGCCCTGGGACAGGGGCTAACTATGGCTACACCTTC.

This chain joins TRBV15 and TRBJ1-5, with 8 bases lining up with TRBD1. After removal of 0 bases from V and 0 bases from J, the junction contained 13 bases not matched to a gene. Germline V lookup: CDR1 LNHNV, CDR2 YYDKDF (reference sequence). The CDR3 extends over 20 amino acids. This CDR3 is CATSREIGTGPRSSNQPQHF. CDR3 DNA sequence: TGTGCCACCAGCAGAGAAATAGGGACAGGACCGAGAAGTAGCAATCAGCCCCAGCATTTT.

The chain recombines TRBV9 with TRBJ2-1; 11 bases agree with TRBD2. Germline lookup yields CDR1 SGDLS and CDR2 YYNGEE. Losses at the gene ends were 3 bases for V and 0 bases for J; bases not matched to a gene: 5. This CDR3 is built from 17 residues. Here the CDR3 reads CASSALAGGISYNEQFF. The CDR3 nucleotides are TGTGCCAGCAGCGCCCTAGCGGGGGGCATCTCCTACAATGAGCAGTTCTTC.

V gene TRBV5-1 combines with J gene TRBJ2-5, with 10 bases that match TRBD2. V shed 2 bases, J shed 1 base, and the junction held 11 bases outside the gene matches. The germline CDR1 and CDR2 sequences are SGHRS and YFSETQ. The CDR3 contains 18 residues. As DNA, the CDR3 is TGCGCCAGCAGCTTACAGGGCAGGACTAGCGGACCCCAAGAGACCCAGTACTTC. This gives the protein CASSLQGRTSGPQETQYF.

This clone has a single count. The genes are TRBV7-2 and TRBJ2-1, with D hard to call. The CDR3 is 13 residues long. V was clipped by 2 bases and J by 4 bases, with 6 bases between them. Germline assignment: CDR1 SGHTA and CDR2 FQGNSA. The CDR3 reads CASSLYRYNEQFF. Here the CDR3 DNA reads TGTGCCAGCAGCTTATACAGATACAATGAGCAGTTCTTC.